The 8 T cell receptor beta chains given below trace back to one sample, sequenced in a study of glioma-infiltrating T cells. The iRepertoire nested amplicon-rescue multiplex PCR amplified TCR alpha and beta CDR3s from RNA. MiXCR, run by TCRdb on the multiplex PCR reads, gives a single entry per CDR3 protein. The sample holds 84,000 or so distinct CDR3 sequences, about 23% seen once. Sequenced input: glioma tissue, nonneoplastic brain tissue, or PBMCs (not recorded which). Receptor source: a human donor with low-grade glioma or glioblastoma, undergoing nonglioma brain surgery, or in good health (not recorded which).

This clonotype has a count of ten or more. The chain uses TRBV27 and TRBJ2-5; unclear D gene. In germline, CDR1 is MNHEY, CDR2 SMNVEV (reference sequence). V dropped 5 bases and J dropped 4 bases, with 8 bases sitting between them. CDR3 length equals 12 residues. The chain's CDR3 is CASSGWGETQYF. The DNA for the CDR3 is TGTGCCAGCAGTGGGTGGGGAGAGACCCAGTACTTC.

This clonotype was detected a few times. This chain joins TRBV7-2 and TRBJ2-7, with D possibly matching TRBD2 (7 bases). V lost 2 bases and J 4 bases, leaving 18 bases between the germline ends. CDR1 is SGHTA, CDR2 FQGNSA, per germline. CDR3 length: 16 residues. CDR3 sequence: CASSLSGGPLGYEQYF. Here the CDR3 DNA reads TGTGCCAGCAGCTTATCGGGGGGCCCCCTAGGGTACGAGCAGTACTTC.

This clonotype was seen at least ten times. V and J are TRBV6-1 and TRBJ2-1; D is ambiguous. The V gene lost 6 bases and the J gene lost 1 base, with 10 bases spanning the gap. Germline V gives CDR1 MNHNS, CDR2 SASEGT. The CDR3 loop spans 14 amino acids. The CDR3 coding sequence is TGTGCCAGCAGACTGGACGGTTCCTACAATGAGCAGTTCTTC. Protein: CASRLDGSYNEQFF.

In the case of this clonotype: At one end, the junction sequence differs from germline, possibly due to a read error. The chain is built from TRBV29-1 and TRBJ1-1, with a tentative D call TRBD1 (5 bases). Germline V lookup: CDR1 SQVTM, CDR2 ANQGSEA. CDR3 length: 12 residues. CDR3 amino acids: CSTLEGNTEASF. The CDR3 coding sequence is TGCAGCACCCTTGAGGGGAACACTGAAGCTTCCTTT. The full variable domain, its missing parts supplied by reference TRBV29-1 and TRBJ1-1, is SAVISQKPSRDICQRGTSLTIQCQVDSQVTMMFWYRQQPGQSLTLIATANQGSEATYESGFVIDKFPISRPNLTFSTLTVSNMSPEDSSIYLCSTLEGNTEASFGQGTRLTVV.

The rearrangement links TRBV6-2 or TRBV6-3 to TRBJ2-2; 7 bases are a match to TRBD1. The CDR3 runs to 14 residues. The V and J ends lost 6 bases and 4 bases, in that order; junction bases with no gene match: 5. The germline V gene has CDR1 MNHEY and CDR2 SVGEGT. The DNA of the CDR3 is TGTGCCAGCAGCCGAGACAGGGCCACCGGGGAGCTGTTTTTT. Its protein is CASSRDRATGELFF.

This clonotype has only one observation. A read error may explain this, as a much larger clone is one base away. This chain connects TRBV19 to TRBJ1-5; D call uncertain. In germline, CDR1 is LNHDA, CDR2 SQIVND (reference sequence). CDR3 size: 13 residues. CDR3 sequence: CASRGTQFQAQHF. The CDR3 DNA is TGTGCCAGTAGAGGAACGCAGTTTCAGGCCCAGCATTTT.

Many counts were recorded for this clonotype. The rearrangement uses TRBV20-1 and TRBJ1-3; D gene ambiguous. Germline V lookup: CDR1 DFQATT, CDR2 SNEGSKA (reference sequence). The CDR3 runs to 14 residues. Trimming took 0 bases from V and 3 from J, leaving 9 bases between them. CDR3 sequence (DNA): TGCAGTGCTAGAGATGGGTTCTTTGGAAACACCATATATTTT. As protein: CSARDGFFGNTIYF.

There are many counts of this clonotype. The gene calls are TRBV20-1 and TRBJ1-1, with 9 bases aligning to TRBD1. The V gene's germline CDR1 is DFQATT and CDR2 SNEGSKA (reference sequence). The CDR3 is made up of 15 amino acids. Losses at the gene ends were 1 base for V and 2 bases for J; bases not matched to a gene: 5. CDR3 coding DNA: TGCAGTGCTAGAGCCCAGGACAGGGGAAACACTGAAGCTTTCTTT. Encoded protein: CSARAQDRGNTEAFF.